A single T cell receptor (beta chain) is shown here with its context. The same CDR3 is also encoded by other DNA sequences in this sample. The data are from a study of blood T cell repertoires in COVID-19. In the study overall: Material from acute and convalescent COVID-19 was sourced from the United States, Italy and Spain. In each case, the material was cDNA or gDNA derived from T cells, B-cell-depleted T cells, or PBMCs.

Authors' processing steps: Estimates of nucleated cell counts were drawn from the amplification of reference gene primers. Assay: immunoSEQ multiplex PCR; the TCRdb copy retains only in-frame clones and omits some. The V and J calls and the clone size are those of that table, but D and trimming were determined from the DNA. This table has fewer than 250,000 clones, more than 70% appearing once. CDR3 length: 14 residues. V gave up 3 bases and J gave up 4 bases, with 12 bases separating them. The germline gives CDR1 MDHEN, CDR2 SYDVKM. The chain has TRBV28 and TRBJ1-2; maybe TRBD1 (5 bases). This clonotype was obtained from a woman between 45 and 60 years old with acute or convalescent COVID-19. Source material: peripheral blood. The CDR3 protein is CASSLGRGGYGYTF. The CDR3 DNA sequence: TGTGCCAGCAGTTTGGGGAGGGGCGGCTATGGCTACACCTTC.